One T cell receptor beta chain is described in this entry. What it binds is not known. V lost 0 bases to trimming and J lost 4 bases, with 10 bases between them. Germline-derived CDR1 and CDR2 are LGHNA and YSLEER. There are 14 residues in the CDR3. Assay used: immunoSEQ multiplex PCR; TCRdb lists only in-frame clones, some missing. This sample yields just under 60,000 clones, of which about 90% are seen a single time; 3.5% to 4% belongs to the top ten. The data derive from a study of OX40 agonist ivuxolimab in advanced cancers. Study background: With a range of roughly 20 to 80, age averaged about 58 years, and 70% to 85% were male. Approximately 40% of patients had received prior checkpoint inhibitor therapy.

Study-level results: Expanded clones belonging to CD8+ T cells outnumbered, on average, those of CD4+. Some nonresponders additionally presented with little normalized T-cell clonal expansion.

The origin of this receptor is an adult with an advanced solid tumor such as melanoma, head and neck, liver or kidney cancer. This specimen was CD4+ or CD8+ T cells sorted from blood, taken in a trial of the OX40 agonist ivuxolimab. The rearrangement joins TRBV4-3 to TRBJ2-7; maybe TRBD2 (5 bases). The CDR3 coding sequence is TGCGCCAGCAGCCAAGATCTTCGGGATTACGAGCAGTACTTC. Amino acid sequence: CASSQDLRDYEQYF.